This entry is about one T cell receptor (beta chain). Using a J-beta primer mix together with a sample-barcoded 5' primer, a second PCR was run for roughly 6 to 12 cycles. TCRdb itself ran the 5' RACE reads through MiXCR, one entry per CDR3 protein. The sample holds 1.5 million to 2 million distinct CDR3 sequences, roughly a third seen once. The CDR3 sequence is 15 residues long. Losses at the gene ends were 11 bases for V and 5 bases for J; bases not matched to a gene: 12. The germline V gene has CDR1 SGHVS and CDR2 FQNEAQ. The data derive from a study of blood T cells in healthy people across ages. This receptor was obtained from a woman in her thirties in good health. V usage is TRBV7-8 and J usage is TRBJ2-5, with 12 bases lining up with TRBD1. Material: blood. The CDR3 is CACCLGQGAGETQYF. DNA for the CDR3: TGTGCCTGCTGCTTGGGACAGGGGGCCGGGGAGACCCAGTACTTC. The full variable domain, completed using reference TRBV7-8 and TRBJ2-5, is GAGVSQSPRYKVAKRGQDVALRCDPISGHVSLFWYQQALGQGPEFLTYFQNEAQLDKSGLPSDRFFAERPEGSVSTLKIQRTQQEDSAVYLCACCLGQGAGETQYFGPGTRLLVL.